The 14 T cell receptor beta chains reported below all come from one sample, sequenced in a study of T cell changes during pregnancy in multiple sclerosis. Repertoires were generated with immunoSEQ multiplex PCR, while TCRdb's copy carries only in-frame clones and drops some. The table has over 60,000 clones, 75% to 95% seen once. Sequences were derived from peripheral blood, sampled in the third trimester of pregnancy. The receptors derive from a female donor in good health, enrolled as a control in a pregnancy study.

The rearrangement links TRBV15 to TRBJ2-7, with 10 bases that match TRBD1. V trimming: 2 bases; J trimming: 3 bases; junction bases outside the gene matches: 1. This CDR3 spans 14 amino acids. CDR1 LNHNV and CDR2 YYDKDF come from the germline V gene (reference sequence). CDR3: CATSRRDRGYEQYF. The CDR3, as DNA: TGTGCCACCAGCAGAAGGGACAGGGGCTACGAGCAGTACTTC.

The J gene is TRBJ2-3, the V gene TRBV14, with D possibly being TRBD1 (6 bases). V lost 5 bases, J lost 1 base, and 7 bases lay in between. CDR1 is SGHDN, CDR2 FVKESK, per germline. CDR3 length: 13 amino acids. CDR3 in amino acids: CASSRQGTDTQYF. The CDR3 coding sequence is TGTGCCAGCAGCAGACAGGGCACAGATACGCAGTATTTT.

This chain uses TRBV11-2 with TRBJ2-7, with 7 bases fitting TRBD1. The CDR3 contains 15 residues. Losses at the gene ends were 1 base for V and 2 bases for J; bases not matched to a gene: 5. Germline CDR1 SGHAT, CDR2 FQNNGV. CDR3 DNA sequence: TGTGCCAGCAGCTTAGTGAGGGGACAGACCTACGAGCAGTACTTC. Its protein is CASSLVRGQTYEQYF. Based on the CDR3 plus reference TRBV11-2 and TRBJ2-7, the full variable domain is EAGVAQSPRYKIIEKRQSVAFWCNPISGHATLYWYQQILGQGPKLLIQFQNNGVVDDSQLPKDRFSAERLKGVDSTLKIQPAKLEDSAVYLCASSLVRGQTYEQYFGPGTRLTVT.

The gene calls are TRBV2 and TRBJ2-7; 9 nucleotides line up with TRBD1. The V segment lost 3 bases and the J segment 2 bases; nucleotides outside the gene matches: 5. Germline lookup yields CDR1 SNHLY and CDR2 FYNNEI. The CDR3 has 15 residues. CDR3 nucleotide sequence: TGTGCCAGCAGTGACGTGACAGGGGGAGCCTACGAGCAGTACTTC. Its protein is CASSDVTGGAYEQYF. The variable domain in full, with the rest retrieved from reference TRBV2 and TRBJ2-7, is EPEVTQTPSHQVTQMGQEVILRCVPISNHLYFYWYRQILGQKVEFLVSFYNNEISEKSEIFDDQFSVERPDGSNFTLKIRSTKLEDSAMYFCASSDVTGGAYEQYFGPGTRLTVT.

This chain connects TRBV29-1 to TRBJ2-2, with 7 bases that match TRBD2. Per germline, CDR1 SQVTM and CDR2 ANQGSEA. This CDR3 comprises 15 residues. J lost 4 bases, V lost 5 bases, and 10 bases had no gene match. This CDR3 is CSVIEAGVGTGELFF. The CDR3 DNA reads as TGCAGCGTTATCGAGGCGGGAGTCGGCACCGGGGAGCTGTTTTTT.

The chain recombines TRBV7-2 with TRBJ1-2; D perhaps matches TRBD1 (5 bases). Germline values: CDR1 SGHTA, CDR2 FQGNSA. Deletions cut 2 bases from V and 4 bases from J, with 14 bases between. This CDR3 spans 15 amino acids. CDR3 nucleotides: TGTGCCAGCAGCTTATTCTACGACAGAGCCTATGGCTACACCTTC. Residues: CASSLFYDRAYGYTF.

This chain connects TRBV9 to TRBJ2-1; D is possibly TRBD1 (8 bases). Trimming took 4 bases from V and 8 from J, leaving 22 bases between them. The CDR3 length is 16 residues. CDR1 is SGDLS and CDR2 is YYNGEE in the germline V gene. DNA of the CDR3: TGTGCCAGCAGCCGCTTCGACAGGGGAGGGATCGATGAGCAGTTCTTC. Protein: CASSRFDRGGIDEQFF.

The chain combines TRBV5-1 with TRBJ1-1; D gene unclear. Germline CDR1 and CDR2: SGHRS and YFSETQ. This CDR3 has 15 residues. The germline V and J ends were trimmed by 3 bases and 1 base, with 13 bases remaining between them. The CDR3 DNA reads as TGCGCCAGCAGCTCCCTCAGCGGTACGAACACTGAAGCTTTCTTT. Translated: CASSSLSGTNTEAFF.

The CDR3 nucleotides are TGTGCCAGCAGCTCCGGCCCGGGACTAGCCACAGATACGCAGTATTTT. Its protein product is CASSSGPGLATDTQYF. V usage is TRBV7-2 and J usage is TRBJ2-3, with 9 bases aligning to TRBD2. Losses at the gene ends were 4 bases for V and 2 bases for J; bases not matched to a gene: 7. The CDR3 has 16 residues. Germline CDR1 and CDR2: SGHTA and FQGNSA.

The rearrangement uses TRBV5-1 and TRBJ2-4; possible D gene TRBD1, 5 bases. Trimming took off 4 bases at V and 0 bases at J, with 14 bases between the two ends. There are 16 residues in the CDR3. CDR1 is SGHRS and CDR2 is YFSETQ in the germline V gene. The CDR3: CASSPGPPLAKNIQYF. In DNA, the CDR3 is TGCGCCAGCAGCCCAGGGCCGCCCTTAGCCAAAAACATTCAGTACTTC. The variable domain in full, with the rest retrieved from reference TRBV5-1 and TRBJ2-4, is KAGVTQTPRYLIKTRGQQVTLSCSPISGHRSVSWYQQTPGQGLQFLFEYFSETQRNKGNFPGRFSGRQFSNSRSEMNVSTLELGDSALYLCASSPGPPLAKNIQYFGAGTRLSVL.

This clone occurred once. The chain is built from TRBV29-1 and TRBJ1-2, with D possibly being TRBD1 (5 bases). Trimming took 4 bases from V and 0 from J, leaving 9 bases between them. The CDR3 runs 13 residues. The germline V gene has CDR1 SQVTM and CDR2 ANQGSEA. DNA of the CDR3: TGCAGCGTTGGACAGACACCTAACTATGGCTACACCTTC. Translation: CSVGQTPNYGYTF.

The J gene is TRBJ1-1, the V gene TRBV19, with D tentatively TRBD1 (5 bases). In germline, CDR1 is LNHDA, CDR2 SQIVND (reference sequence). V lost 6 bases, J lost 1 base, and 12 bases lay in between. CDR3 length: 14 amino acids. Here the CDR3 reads CASRFLTGNTEAFF. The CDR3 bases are TGTGCCAGTAGGTTCCTAACAGGGAACACTGAAGCTTTCTTT.

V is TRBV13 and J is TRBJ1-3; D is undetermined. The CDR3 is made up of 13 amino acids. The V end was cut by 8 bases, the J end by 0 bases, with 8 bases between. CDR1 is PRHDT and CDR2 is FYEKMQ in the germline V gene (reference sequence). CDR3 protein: CASALGSGNTIYF. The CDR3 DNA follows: TGTGCCAGCGCCCTCGGCTCTGGAAACACCATATATTTT.

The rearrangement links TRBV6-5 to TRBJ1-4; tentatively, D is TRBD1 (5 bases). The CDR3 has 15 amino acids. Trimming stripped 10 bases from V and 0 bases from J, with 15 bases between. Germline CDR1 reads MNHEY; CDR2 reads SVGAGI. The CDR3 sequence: CATLAGGSTNEKLFF. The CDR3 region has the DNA TGTGCCACTCTAGCGGGGGGATCAACTAATGAAAAACTGTTTTTT.